The 32 T cell receptor beta chains presented below share a single source sample, sequenced in a study of identical twins (dated by TCRdb to about 2016). Library preparation was by 5' RACE. TCRdb records Illumina HiSeq 2000 as the sequencer. TCRdb reworked the public reads: Q25 trimming with fastp, MiXCR clone assembly, productive beta chains retained. Under each unique CDR3 protein, matching rows form one entry showing the most common genes and DNA. Counted in this sample were some 660,000 distinct CDR3 sequences; about 9.4% of them appeared once. Of the sample, roughly 0.97% is held by the ten largest clones. The same data also went into a second study, on yellow fever vaccine responses in identical twins.

The sample taken for sequencing was PBMCs. These receptors were taken from a woman younger than 35 in good health.

J is TRBJ2-1 and V is TRBV7-9; TRBD2 matches 9 bases. The germline V gene has CDR1 SEHNR and CDR2 FQNEAQ (reference sequence). This CDR3 spans 14 amino acids. The CDR3 nucleotides are TGTGCGGCGGGACGTAGCGGGGGAGTAAATGAGCAGTTCTTC. Protein: CAAGRSGGVNEQFF.

The chain has TRBV5-6 and TRBJ2-1, with a possible D match to TRBD1 (6 bases). CDR3 length: 15 amino acids. The germline CDR1 and CDR2 sequences are SGHDT and YYEEEE. Trimming left V 2 bases short and J 4 bases short, with 13 bases between. CDR3 sequence reads: CASSLVPGDYNEQFF. The CDR3 coding sequence is TGTGCCAGCAGCTTAGTGCCAGGGGATTACAATGAGCAGTTCTTC.

This clonotype was observed at least ten times. This chain connects TRBV7-2 to TRBJ1-5; maybe TRBD1 (5 bases). V gave up 2 bases and J gave up 1 base, with 12 bases separating them. This CDR3 contains 16 residues. Germline CDR1 reads SGHTA; CDR2 reads FQGNSA. The CDR3 region is CASSLRFSGSNQPQHF. As DNA, the CDR3 is TGTGCCAGCAGCTTAAGGTTCTCAGGGAGCAATCAGCCCCAGCATTTT. Complete variable domain (other parts from reference TRBV7-2 and TRBJ1-5): GAGVSQSPSNKVTEKGKDVELRCDPISGHTALYWYRQSLGQGLEFLIYFQGNSAPDKSGLPSDRFSAERTGGSVSTLTIQRTQQEDSAVYLCASSLRFSGSNQPQHFGDGTRLSIL.

This clonotype was counted a few times. V usage is TRBV7-2 and J usage is TRBJ2-7; 11 bases map to TRBD2. From germline, CDR1 is SGHTA and CDR2 FQGNSA. Losses at the gene ends were 3 bases for V and 1 base for J; bases not matched to a gene: 8. The CDR3 is 17 amino acids. This chain's CDR3 is CASSFLAGGVGSYEQYF. The CDR3 nucleotides read TGTGCCAGCAGCTTCCTAGCGGGGGGCGTGGGGTCCTACGAGCAGTACTTC.

This clonotype was seen more than once but under ten times. The chain has TRBV24-1 and TRBJ2-2, with D perhaps TRBD1 (6 bases). V lost 3 bases and J 2 bases, leaving 12 bases between the germline ends. The germline V gene has CDR1 KGHDR and CDR2 SFDVKD. There are 16 residues in the CDR3. Here the CDR3 reads CATSDREGGNTGELFF. The DNA for the CDR3 is TGTGCCACCAGTGATCGGGAAGGGGGAAACACCGGGGAGCTGTTTTTT.

This clonotype came up a few times. This chain uses TRBV7-9 with TRBJ2-7; tentative D call: TRBD2 (5 bases). This CDR3 contains 13 residues. Germline V gene data show CDR1 as SEHNR and CDR2 as FQNEAQ (reference sequence). With 1 base removed from V and 6 bases from J, the gap between germline ends came to 10 bases. The CDR3 DNA sequence: TGTGCCAGCAGCTTAGTAAGTGGGAGCGAGCAGTACTTC. Its translation: CASSLVSGSEQYF.

This clonotype was seen ten or more times. The chain links TRBV7-9 to TRBJ2-7, with a tentative D call TRBD1 (5 bases). Deletions cut 6 bases from V and 1 base from J, with 10 bases between. Germline loops: CDR1 SEHNR, CDR2 FQNEAQ (reference sequence). The CDR3 is 13 amino acids. CDR3 DNA sequence: TGTGCCAGCAGTCGGACAACGTCCTACGAGCAGTACTTC. Its translation: CASSRTTSYEQYF.

This chain links TRBV2 with TRBJ1-3, with D possibly matching TRBD1 (6 bases). The CDR3 runs to 15 residues. The V end was cut by 6 bases, the J end by 0 bases, with 12 bases between. Looked up from germline, CDR1 is SNHLY and CDR2 is FYNNEI. CDR3 region: CASRLQGYSGNTIYF. The CDR3 DNA reads TGTGCCAGCAGATTACAGGGATACTCTGGAAACACCATATATTTT.

This clonotype has a handful of counts. The chain is built from TRBV2 and TRBJ2-7; the D gene is possibly TRBD1 (6 bases). The CDR3 loop spans 10 amino acids. CDR1 SNHLY and CDR2 FYNNEI come from the germline V gene. V lost 7 bases, J lost 6 bases, and 7 bases lay in between. The CDR3 loop is CASMGAEQYF. In DNA form, the CDR3 reads TGTGCCAGCATGGGGGCCGAGCAGTACTTC.

This clonotype was observed a few times. This sequence joins TRBV3-1 and TRBJ2-5; D might be TRBD2 (6 bases). The CDR3 has 15 residues. Trimming cost V 2 bases and J 5 bases, with 15 bases left between them. Germline CDR1 is LGHDT and CDR2 is YNNKEL (reference sequence). In DNA, the CDR3 is TGTGCCAGCAGCCAACTGGGCGGGGCGGATGAGACCCAGTACTTC. It is translated as CASSQLGGADETQYF.

Many counts were recorded for this clonotype. V gene TRBV5-4 combines with J gene TRBJ2-1; tentative D call: TRBD1 (6 bases). Germline V gene sequence: CDR1 SGHNT, CDR2 YYREEE (reference sequence). The CDR3 contains 14 residues. Trimming shortened V by 0 bases and J by 4 bases, and 8 bases separated the two germline ends. Here the CDR3 reads CASSLATGYNEQFF. CDR3 coding DNA: TGTGCCAGCAGCTTGGCTACAGGGTACAATGAGCAGTTCTTC.

V usage is TRBV12-3 or TRBV12-4 and J usage is TRBJ2-1, with D tentatively TRBD1 (6 bases). The CDR3 is 16 amino acids. V lost 5 bases, J lost 5 bases, and 19 bases lay in between. CDR3 residues: CASSDLRGSLDNEQFF. In DNA, the CDR3 is TGTGCCAGCAGTGACCTCAGGGGAAGTTTAGACAATGAGCAGTTCTTC.

In its sample, this clonotype was seen a few times. This chain joins TRBV29-1 and TRBJ2-2; weak D call: TRBD2 (7 bases). CDR3 length equals 15 residues. From germline, CDR1 is SQVTM and CDR2 ANQGSEA. V was pared by 5 bases and J by 7 bases, with 20 bases between. CDR3 amino acids: CSVPTQTGRGGELFF. The CDR3 region has the DNA TGCAGCGTTCCCACTCAAACAGGGAGGGGCGGGGAGCTGTTTTTT.

This clonotype was observed a handful of times. The V call is TRBV18, the J call TRBJ1-1; a possible D gene is TRBD1 (5 bases). V gave up 6 bases and J gave up 4 bases, with 12 bases separating them. The CDR3 is made up of 13 amino acids. The germline gives CDR1 KGHSH, CDR2 LQKENI. The CDR3 sequence: CASSGVPSTEAFF. The CDR3, as DNA: TGTGCCAGCTCGGGGGTTCCGAGCACTGAAGCTTTCTTT.

In this sample, this clonotype turned up many times. The rearrangement joins TRBV7-9 to TRBJ1-5, with 10 bases matching TRBD1. This CDR3 region has 15 residues. V lost 5 bases, J lost 4 bases, and 5 bases stayed unmatched. Germline V gene data show CDR1 as SEHNR and CDR2 as FQNEAQ (reference sequence). As DNA, the CDR3 is TGTGCCAGCAGCCCCGGGACAGGGGCAAATCAGCCCCAGCATTTT. Its protein product is CASSPGTGANQPQHF.

There are a few counts of this clonotype. V and J are TRBV6-2 or TRBV6-3 and TRBJ2-2, with 7 bases matching TRBD2. The CDR3 sequence is 16 residues long. The trim removed 5 bases at V and 7 bases at J, leaving 13 bases unmatched. CDR1 and CDR2 from the germline V gene are MNHEY and SVGEGT. CDR3 DNA sequence: TGTGCCAGCAGTACCCCCCGGGCGGGAGACCTCGGGGAGCTGTTTTTT. It codes for CASSTPRAGDLGELFF.

This clonotype was detected ten times or more. Here the CDR3 reads CASSQDLGGTEAFF. The CDR3, as DNA: TGTGCCAGCAGCCAAGATCTGGGGGGCACTGAAGCTTTCTTT. The chain couples TRBV14 to TRBJ1-1; perhaps TRBD1 as D (5 bases). The CDR3 is 14 residues long. The ends were cut back, 0 bases at V and 4 bases at J, with 9 bases in the middle. Germline CDR1 is SGHDN and CDR2 is FVKESK.

This clonotype was seen a handful of times. The chain joins TRBV5-1 to TRBJ2-1, with TRBD2 matching 12 bases. Germline V gene lookup returns CDR1 SGHRS and CDR2 YFSETQ. The CDR3 has 17 residues. J was trimmed by 2 bases and V by 0 bases; bases with no gene match: 3. CDR3 sequence: CASSLALAGGPYNEQFF. CDR3 sequence (DNA): TGCGCCAGCAGCTTGGCTCTAGCGGGAGGGCCCTACAATGAGCAGTTCTTC.

This clonotype was recorded at least ten times. The V and J genes are TRBV10-3 and TRBJ2-5; 9 bases map to TRBD2. After removal of 4 bases from V and 2 bases from J, the junction contained 11 bases not matched to a gene. The CDR3 spans 17 residues. Germline-derived CDR1 and CDR2 are ENHRY and SYGVKD. CDR3 sequence reads: CAISGGTSGPSQETQYF. The DNA of the CDR3 is TGTGCCATCAGTGGGGGAACTAGCGGGCCTTCTCAAGAGACCCAGTACTTC.

This clonotype was recorded at least ten times. The chain carries TRBV29-1 and TRBJ1-2; D perhaps matches TRBD1 (6 bases). Germline V gives CDR1 SQVTM, CDR2 ANQGSEA. The CDR3 spans 13 residues. V gave up 5 bases and J gave up 4 bases, with 14 bases separating them. CDR3 residues: CSVQAGDAYGYTF. CDR3 DNA: TGCAGCGTTCAGGCAGGGGATGCCTATGGCTACACCTTC. Full variable domain (rest looked up from reference TRBV29-1 and TRBJ1-2): SAVISQKPSRDICQRGTSLTIQCQVDSQVTMMFWYRQQPGQSLTLIATANQGSEATYESGFVIDKFPISRPNLTFSTLTVSNMSPEDSSIYLCSVQAGDAYGYTFGSGTRLTVV.

This clonotype occurred a few times. This rearrangement joins TRBV4-3 to TRBJ2-2, with a weak D call TRBD1 (6 bases). Germline V gene lookup returns CDR1 LGHNA and CDR2 YSLEER. Trimming cost V 0 bases and J 10 bases, with 15 bases left between them. The CDR3 totals 15 residues. This chain's CDR3 is CASSQDVGALQELFF. The CDR3, as DNA: TGCGCCAGCAGCCAAGATGTGGGGGCCTTACAGGAGCTGTTTTTT.

This clonotype appeared many times. The gene calls are TRBV7-2 and TRBJ2-1; D may be TRBD2 (6 bases). The CDR3 consists of 16 residues. The germline V gene encodes CDR1 SGHTA and CDR2 FQGNSA. Trimming removed 4 bases at V and 8 bases at J, with 21 bases between. CDR3 loop: CASSSGGAPLTDEQFF. In DNA, the CDR3 is TGTGCCAGCAGCTCCGGGGGAGCCCCCCTTACGGATGAGCAGTTCTTC.

This clonotype was counted ten times or more. The chain has TRBV11-3 and TRBJ1-2, with TRBD1 matching over 9 bases. Germline CDR1 and CDR2: SGHNT and YENEEA. This CDR3 region has 18 residues. V lost 1 base to trimming and J lost 8 bases; unmatched junction nucleotides: 17. The CDR3 DNA reads as TGTGCCAGCAGCTTAGTAGGGGGACAGGGCCCCCTAGGAGGAGGCTACACCTTC. Amino acid sequence: CASSLVGGQGPLGGGYTF.

This clonotype was recorded many times. V usage is TRBV12-3 or TRBV12-4 and J usage is TRBJ2-4; 12 bases map to TRBD2. The trim removed 5 bases at V and 0 bases at J, leaving 5 bases unmatched. The CDR3 consists of 17 residues. The CDR3 protein is CASSPPGLAGAKNIQYF. In nucleotides, the CDR3 is TGTGCCAGCAGTCCACCGGGACTAGCGGGAGCCAAAAACATTCAGTACTTC.

J is TRBJ2-7 and V is TRBV27; 8 bases map to TRBD2. V dropped 11 bases and J dropped 2; count of bases not matched to a gene: 14. Germline V gene lookup returns CDR1 MNHEY and CDR2 SMNVEV (reference sequence). The CDR3 extends over 15 amino acids. The CDR3, as DNA: TGTGCCGTCGGGGGATCGTCGGGAGGGCCCTACGAGCAGTACTTC. As protein: CAVGGSSGGPYEQYF.

A few counts support this clonotype. V usage is TRBV7-9 and J usage is TRBJ2-1, with D tentatively TRBD2 (6 bases). The CDR3 consists of 17 residues. Germline V gene sequence: CDR1 SEHNR, CDR2 FQNEAQ (reference sequence). Trimming left V 5 bases short and J 6 bases short, with 23 bases between. The CDR3 DNA sequence: TGTGCCAGCAGCCCCAGTCCTCCGGGACTGGGATCCAATGAGCAGTTCTTC. Translated, it gives CASSPSPPGLGSNEQFF.

This chain links TRBV9 with TRBJ2-7; D ambiguous. The germline V and J ends were trimmed by 2 bases and 5 bases, with 14 bases remaining between them. The CDR3 loop spans 14 amino acids. Germline CDR1 is SGDLS and CDR2 is YYNGEE. CDR3 nucleotide sequence: TGTGCCAGCAGCGTTGAGGCCTACACCAACGAGCAGTACTTC. This sequence encodes CASSVEAYTNEQYF.

The chain carries TRBV5-6 and TRBJ2-5; 7 bases are a match to TRBD2. Germline loops: CDR1 SGHDT, CDR2 YYEEEE. V lost 2 bases to trimming and J lost 5 bases; unmatched junction nucleotides: 9. The CDR3 covers 15 residues. In nucleotides, the CDR3 is TGTGCCAGCAGCTTCCTAGCGGTTAACAGGGAGACCCAGTACTTC. This codes for CASSFLAVNRETQYF.

This sequence joins TRBV12-3 or TRBV12-4 and TRBJ2-5; possibly TRBD2 for D (6 bases). The CDR3 is 14 residues long. Trimming removed 5 bases from V and 5 bases from J, with 15 bases in between. The chain's CDR3 is CASSPSGLRETQYF. The CDR3 DNA is TGTGCCAGCAGTCCTTCGGGACTCCGGGAGACCCAGTACTTC.

The V gene is TRBV12-3 or TRBV12-4, the J gene TRBJ2-3; TRBD2 aligns across 10 bases. Trimming at V came to 5 bases and at J to 2 bases, leaving 7 bases not matched to a gene. The CDR3 is made up of 16 amino acids. CDR3 region: CASSLELAGTTDTQYF. The CDR3 DNA reads TGTGCCAGCAGTCTCGAACTAGCGGGAACCACAGATACGCAGTATTTT.

In this sample, this clonotype turned up many times. This sequence joins TRBV29-1 and TRBJ2-5; D is possibly TRBD2 (5 bases). The CDR3 spans 12 residues. CDR1 and CDR2 from the germline V gene are SQVTM and ANQGSEA. V shed 3 bases and J shed 5 bases, with 10 bases lying between them. The CDR3 nucleotides read TGCAGCGTTGAGAGTCGAGGGGAGACCCAGTACTTC. Translated: CSVESRGETQYF.

The chain joins TRBV20-1 to TRBJ1-3, with D possibly being TRBD1 (6 bases). V dropped 5 bases and J dropped 3 bases, with 17 bases sitting between them. CDR1 and CDR2 from the germline V gene are DFQATT and SNEGSKA (reference sequence). There are 15 residues in the CDR3. The CDR3 DNA reads TGCAGTGCTGCCAGGGGAAGAGGTGTTGGAAACACCATATATTTT. It yields the protein CSAARGRGVGNTIYF.